The 10 T cell receptor beta chains in this list originate from one sample, sequenced in a study of molecular identifiers for immune sequencing clone quantification. One entry per CDR3 protein, called by TCRdb with MiXCR from the PCR reads. In the table there are around 100,000 distinct CDR3 sequences, roughly a third of which are singletons. Source material: naive CD8+ T cells from blood, with Jurkat cell RNA spiked in. The subset denotes: FACS-sorted CD8+CD4-CCR7+CD45RA+ naive T cells. Receptors originate from a human donor in good health. Some libraries in this study had Jurkat cell RNA spiked in.

In its sample, this clonotype was seen many times. V gene TRBV2 combines with J gene TRBJ2-3; 14 nucleotides align to TRBD2. The CDR3 extends over 22 amino acids. J lost 0 bases, V lost 6 bases, and 20 bases had no gene match. CDR1 is SNHLY and CDR2 is FYNNEI in the germline V gene. CDR3 bases: TGTGCCAGCAGCGGGCCCTCTGGACTAGCGGGAGGAATCCGGTGGAGCACAGATACGCAGTATTTT. This sequence encodes CASSGPSGLAGGIRWSTDTQYF. The whole variable domain, filled in from reference TRBV2 and TRBJ2-3, reads EPEVTQTPSHQVTQMGQEVILRCVPISNHLYFYWYRQILGQKVEFLVSFYNNEISEKSEIFDDQFSVERPDGSNFTLKIRSTKLEDSAMYFCASSGPSGLAGGIRWSTDTQYFGPGTRLTVL.

With regard to this clonotype: As the CDR3 is not closed by the conserved phenylalanine or tryptophan, this likely results from a read error. The rearrangement uses TRBV5-6 and TRBJ2-6, with a tentative D call TRBD1 (5 bases). Germline V CDR1 and CDR2: SGHDT, YYEEEE. The ends were cut back, 3 bases at V and 15 bases at J, with 19 bases in the middle. The CDR3 length is 14 residues. The DNA for the CDR3 is TGTGCCAGCAGCTACAACTCTGGGGCCACCGACCTGACTTAC. Translating gives CASSYNSGATDLTY.

This clonotype was counted at least ten times. The V gene is TRBV5-6, the J gene TRBJ2-7; no clear D. Trimming removed 0 bases from V and 7 bases from J, with 14 bases in between. Germline CDR1 reads SGHDT; CDR2 reads YYEEEE. The CDR3 is made up of 14 amino acids. The CDR3 spells CASSLALSWWEQYF. Here the CDR3 DNA reads TGTGCCAGCAGCTTGGCCCTGTCCTGGTGGGAGCAGTACTTC.

The chain joins TRBV2 to TRBJ1-2; 7 bases fit TRBD1. The V segment lost 9 bases and the J segment 1 base; nucleotides outside the gene matches: 5. Germline V lookup: CDR1 SNHLY, CDR2 FYNNEI. CDR3 size: 13 residues. The CDR3 protein is CARDRDSNYGYTF. The CDR3 region has the DNA TGTGCCAGAGACAGGGACAGTAACTATGGCTACACCTTC. The whole variable domain, filled in from reference TRBV2 and TRBJ1-2, reads EPEVTQTPSHQVTQMGQEVILRCVPISNHLYFYWYRQILGQKVEFLVSFYNNEISEKSEIFDDQFSVERPDGSNFTLKIRSTKLEDSAMYFCARDRDSNYGYTFGSGTRLTVV.

This clonotype has a handful of counts. This rearrangement joins TRBV19 to TRBJ2-2; unclear D gene. Germline V gene data show CDR1 as LNHDA and CDR2 as SQIVND (reference sequence). V dropped 1 base and J dropped 0 bases, with 6 bases sitting between them. The CDR3 is made up of 15 amino acids. CDR3 sequence: CASSIVQSNTGELFF. In DNA, the CDR3 is TGTGCCAGTAGTATAGTTCAATCGAACACCGGGGAGCTGTTTTTT.

At least ten counts were recorded for this clonotype. The chain combines TRBV7-6 with TRBJ2-3; 10 nucleotides agree with TRBD1. V trimming: 3 bases; J trimming: 5 bases; junction bases outside the gene matches: 2. This CDR3 comprises 14 residues. CDR1 is SGHVS, CDR2 FNYEAQ, per germline. The DNA for the CDR3 is TGTGCCAGCAGCTTCGGGACAGGGGAAGATACGCAGTATTTT. Amino acid sequence: CASSFGTGEDTQYF.

This clonotype was picked up many times. The chain employs TRBV7-6 and TRBJ2-5; D is uncertain. V shed 6 bases and J shed 5 bases, with 10 bases lying between them. The CDR3 runs to 12 residues. Per germline, CDR1 SGHVS and CDR2 FNYEAQ. CDR3: CASRGLMETQYF. The CDR3 DNA follows: TGTGCCAGCAGAGGTTTAATGGAGACCCAGTACTTC.

The chain employs TRBV20-1 and TRBJ2-4; D unclear. The CDR3 is 13 amino acids. Per the germline V gene, CDR1 is DFQATT and CDR2 is SNEGSKA (reference sequence). Trimming left V 3 bases short and J 0 bases short, with 6 bases between. The CDR3 sequence is CSASAIAKNIQYF. Written as DNA, the CDR3 is TGCAGTGCTAGTGCCATAGCCAAAAACATTCAGTACTTC.

About this clonotype itself: This sequence may be a read error, since a much larger clone differs from it by one base. The chain joins TRBV29-1 to TRBJ2-3; D may be TRBD1 (7 bases). The germline gives CDR1 SQVTM, CDR2 ANQGSEA. The V gene lost 1 base and the J gene lost 3 bases, with 17 bases spanning the gap. CDR3 length: 16 amino acids. The CDR3 sequence: CSVEVEGGAGTDTQYF. The CDR3 DNA is TGCAGCGTTGAAGTAGAAGGGGGCGCGGGGACAGATACGCAGTATTTT.

The V call is TRBV10-3, the J call TRBJ2-2; D not resolved. CDR1 is ENHRY and CDR2 is SYGVKD in the germline V gene. V lost 0 bases and J 9 bases, leaving 14 bases between the germline ends. The CDR3 is 15 residues long. The CDR3 DNA is TGTGCCATCAGTGAGTCCTCACCACCCGGTTGGGAGCTGTTTTTT. It specifies CAISESSPPGWELFF.